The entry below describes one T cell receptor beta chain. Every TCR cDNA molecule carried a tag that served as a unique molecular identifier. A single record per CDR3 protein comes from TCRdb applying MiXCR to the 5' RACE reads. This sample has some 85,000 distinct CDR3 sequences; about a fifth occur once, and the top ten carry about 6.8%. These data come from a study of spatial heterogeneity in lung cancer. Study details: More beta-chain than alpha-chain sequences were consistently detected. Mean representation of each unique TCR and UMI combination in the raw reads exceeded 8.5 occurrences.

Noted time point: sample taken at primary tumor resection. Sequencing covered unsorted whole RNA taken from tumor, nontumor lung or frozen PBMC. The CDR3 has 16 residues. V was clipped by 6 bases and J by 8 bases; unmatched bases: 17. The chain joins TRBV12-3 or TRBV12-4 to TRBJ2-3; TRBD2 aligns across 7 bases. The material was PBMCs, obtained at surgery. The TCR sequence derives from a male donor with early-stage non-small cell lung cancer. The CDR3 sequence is CASSWGGSRRVGTQYF. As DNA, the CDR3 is TGTGCCAGCAGCTGGGGGGGTTCCCGCCGGGTTGGTACGCAGTATTTT.